This T cell receptor beta chain comes out of a study of OX40 agonist ivuxolimab in advanced cancers. This CDR3 is built from 14 residues. The germline gives CDR1 LGHNA, CDR2 YNFKEQ. Trimming took off 1 base at V and 5 bases at J, with 9 bases between the two ends. Sequencing used immunoSEQ multiplex PCR; TCRdb keeps in-frame clones, though not all of them. The table shows 95,000 to 100,000 clones, with roughly 80% occurring only once. Findings of the study overall: By week 6 at 0.1 to 3.0 mg/kg, blood CD4+ and CD8+ T cells had expanded clonally. The 0.1-3.0 mg/kg partial responders had among the lowest clonal expansion.

Comments on this clone: Antigen: not known.

This sequence originates from an adult with an advanced solid tumor such as melanoma, head and neck, liver or kidney cancer. The chain couples TRBV4-2 to TRBJ1-5, with D possibly being TRBD1 (6 bases). The source was CD4+ or CD8+ T cells sorted from blood, collected in a trial of the OX40 agonist ivuxolimab. This chain's CDR3 is CASSQGTVYQPQHF. The CDR3 region has the DNA TGTGCCAGCAGCCAAGGGACAGTGTATCAGCCCCAGCATTTT.